This paragraph reports one T cell receptor (beta chain). Its antigen is still unknown. This sample is part of a study of cytomegalovirus exposure and HLA in healthy donors. Study-wide points: Analyzed later, most CMV-associated TCR beta chains appeared HLA-restricted.

PCR involved 60 Vbeta and 13 Jbeta primers. Assay used: immunoSEQ multiplex PCR; TCRdb lists only in-frame clones, some missing. The sample shows roughly 190,000 clones, about four fifths of them seen only once. Trimming cost V 8 bases and J 12 bases, with 17 bases left between them. CDR3 length equals 13 residues. Per germline, CDR1 MNHNY and CDR2 SVGAGI (reference sequence). This rearrangement joins TRBV6-6 to TRBJ1-6; D uncertain. The receptor was derived from a girl under 18 in good health and CMV-seropositive. The sequencing input was PBMCs. The CDR3, as DNA: TGTGCCAGCCAAAGGTCGTCGGCGGAACCCCTCCACTTT. Translating gives CASQRSSAEPLHF.